Listed here is a single T cell receptor (beta chain). Its antigen is currently unknown. The same CDR3 also results from other DNA sequences found in this sample. These data belong to a study of shared clonotypes between healthy human individuals. This CDR3 is 14 amino acids long. Germline loops: CDR1 MGHRA, CDR2 YSYEKL. With 5 bases removed from V and 2 bases from J, the gap between germline ends came to 12 bases. Study-level findings and limits: Clonotypes shared by all four donors outscored non-shared clonotypes in generation probability. A handful of donors held about 5% of naive CD4 clonotypes in common.

The assay was carried out at the deep level. Profiled with immunoSEQ multiplex PCR; TCRdb holds only in-frame clones, not every one. The sample lists 400,000 to 600,000 clones; more than 95% were seen once. The chain joins TRBV4-1 to TRBJ2-5; perhaps D is TRBD1 or TRBD2 (5 bases each). Material: naive CD4+ T cells sorted from blood. Documented subset: CD45RA+ positively selected. This receptor was obtained from a woman in her thirties in good health. The chain's CDR3 is CASSRGWGQETQYF. The CDR3 coding sequence is TGCGCCAGCAGCAGGGGCTGGGGGCAAGAGACCCAGTACTTC.